This TCR beta chain derives from a study of cytomegalovirus exposure and HLA in healthy donors. Study-level points and caveats: A likely sequencing artifact accounted for one observed cluster of highly shared sequence variants.

The donors (healthy individuals) were bone marrow donors. Germline CDR1 SNHLY, CDR2 FYNNEI. Trimming shortened V by 9 bases and J by 0 bases, and 18 bases separated the two germline ends. The CDR3 length is 16 residues. Remarks on this clone: The antigen is not known.

A multiplex PCR was run with 60 Vbeta primers and 13 Jbeta primers. Clones were read by immunoSEQ multiplex PCR, and TCRdb kept only the in-frame ones, dropping some. The data hold around 160,000 clones, with 70% to 80% observed a single time. Material for sequencing was PBMCs. The J gene is TRBJ2-1, the V gene TRBV2; no firm D call. The clonotype originates from a male donor in good health and CMV-seronegative. The CDR3 loop reads CASTDGAPSSYNEQFF. The CDR3 DNA reads TGTGCCAGTACTGACGGAGCACCAAGCTCCTACAATGAGCAGTTCTTC.